These T cell receptor beta chains were read from a single sample in a study of identical twins. TCRdb re-analysed the 5' RACE reads in MiXCR, keeping a single row per CDR3 protein. The sample holds over 250,000 distinct CDR3 sequences; 9.5% are singletons and the top ten take roughly 7%. The data also belong to a second study, concerning yellow fever vaccine responses in identical twins.

Material for sequencing was CD8+ T cells sorted from blood. These receptors all stem from a woman aged 18 to 35 in good health. The CDR3 runs from the conserved cysteine through the conserved F or W. D genes are given only for firm matches. Clone size is given for some rows only: seen once, a few or many times, or a class if the clone is expanded.

v_call: TRBV6-4; clone_size: NA; j_call: TRBJ2-1; d_call: NA; cdr3_aa: CASSYAGGADGNEQFF; cdr3_nt: TGTGCCAGCAGCTACGCCGGGGGCGCCGATGGCAATGAGCAGTTCTTC
v_call: TRBV5-1; clone_size: NA; j_call: TRBJ2-3; d_call: TRBD2; cdr3_aa: CASSLATSGGMTDTQYF; cdr3_nt: TGCGCCAGCAGCTTGGCCACTAGCGGGGGTATGACAGATACGCAGTATTTT
v_call: TRBV15; clone_size: many; j_call: TRBJ1-2; d_call: NA; cdr3_aa: CATRGLDGYTF; cdr3_nt: TGTGCCACCAGAGGCCTGGATGGCTACACCTTC
v_call: TRBV6-5; clone_size: few; j_call: TRBJ1-4; d_call: NA; cdr3_aa: CASSSTRVVNEKLFF; cdr3_nt: TGTGCCAGCAGTTCCACGAGGGTCGTTAATGAAAAACTGTTTTTT
v_call: TRBV7-9; clone_size: few; j_call: TRBJ1-1; d_call: NA; cdr3_aa: CASSSFPLSYMNTEAFF; cdr3_nt: TGTGCCAGCAGCTCGTTTCCCCTATCATACATGAACACTGAAGCTTTCTTT
v_call: TRBV27; clone_size: NA; j_call: TRBJ2-1; d_call: NA; cdr3_aa: CASSTPLALTYNEQFF; cdr3_nt: TGTGCCAGCAGTACTCCGTTGGCCCTGACCTACAATGAGCAGTTCTTC
v_call: TRBV5-1; clone_size: few; j_call: TRBJ2-1; d_call: NA; cdr3_aa: CASIRLGGPNNEQFF; cdr3_nt: TGCGCCAGCATCAGATTGGGCGGGCCCAACAATGAGCAGTTCTTC
v_call: TRBV6-1; clone_size: NA; j_call: TRBJ1-1; d_call: NA; cdr3_aa: CASSQYRVGTEAFF; cdr3_nt: TGTGCCAGCAGTCAGTACAGGGTCGGGACTGAAGCTTTCTTT
v_call: TRBV4-3; clone_size: NA; j_call: TRBJ2-3; d_call: NA; cdr3_aa: CASSETPRDSTDTQYF; cdr3_nt: TGCGCCAGCAGCGAAACGCCCAGGGACAGCACAGATACGCAGTATTTT
v_call: TRBV28; clone_size: NA; j_call: TRBJ2-1; d_call: TRBD1; cdr3_aa: CASSSRGADRGPYNEQFF; cdr3_nt: TGTGCCAGCAGTTCTCGAGGGGCTGACAGGGGGCCCTACAATGAGCAGTTCTTC
v_call: TRBV24-1; clone_size: few; j_call: TRBJ2-7; d_call: NA; cdr3_aa: CATLPGEQYF; cdr3_nt: TGTGCCACCTTGCCTGGCGAGCAGTACTTC
v_call: TRBV6-5; clone_size: many; j_call: TRBJ2-1; d_call: NA; cdr3_aa: CASSSPGLRDEQFF; cdr3_nt: TGTGCCAGCAGTTCACCCGGGCTCAGGGATGAGCAGTTCTTC
v_call: TRBV5-6; clone_size: NA; j_call: TRBJ1-2; d_call: NA; cdr3_aa: CASSSQANYGYTF; cdr3_nt: TGTGCCAGCAGCTCACAGGCCAACTATGGCTACACCTTC
v_call: TRBV18; clone_size: few; j_call: TRBJ2-1; d_call: NA; cdr3_aa: CASSPPGRGNYNEQFF; cdr3_nt: TGTGCCAGCTCACCACCGGGAAGGGGAAACTACAATGAGCAGTTCTTC
v_call: TRBV2; clone_size: many; j_call: TRBJ2-6; d_call: NA; cdr3_aa: CASSDSATDFSGANVLTF; cdr3_nt: TGTGCCAGCAGTGATTCCGCGACAGACTTCTCTGGGGCCAACGTCCTGACTTTC
v_call: TRBV27; clone_size: NA; j_call: TRBJ1-1; d_call: NA; cdr3_aa: CASSFGMNTEAFF; cdr3_nt: TGTGCCAGCAGTTTTGGCATGAACACTGAAGCTTTCTTT
v_call: TRBV7-9; clone_size: NA; j_call: TRBJ1-5; d_call: NA; cdr3_aa: CASSLGVTGSQPQHF; cdr3_nt: TGTGCCAGCAGCTTAGGCGTTACAGGTTCCCAGCCCCAGCATTTT
v_call: TRBV7-2; clone_size: many; j_call: TRBJ2-7; d_call: NA; cdr3_aa: CASSRDGYEQYF; cdr3_nt: TGTGCCAGCAGCCGGGACGGTTACGAGCAGTACTTC
v_call: TRBV29-1; clone_size: NA; j_call: TRBJ2-3; d_call: TRBD1; cdr3_aa: CSAWTGLGDTQYF; cdr3_nt: TGCAGCGCCTGGACAGGGCTGGGAGATACGCAGTATTTT
v_call: TRBV7-8; clone_size: NA; j_call: TRBJ2-2; d_call: NA; cdr3_aa: CASSLGGAGTGELFF; cdr3_nt: TGTGCCAGCAGCTTAGGAGGGGCGGGCACCGGGGAGCTGTTTTTT
v_call: TRBV7-9; clone_size: many; j_call: TRBJ2-7; d_call: TRBD2; cdr3_aa: CASSLGLDPYEQYF; cdr3_nt: TGTGCCAGCAGCCTGGGACTAGACCCCTACGAGCAGTACTTC
v_call: TRBV20-1; clone_size: NA; j_call: TRBJ1-1; d_call: NA; cdr3_aa: CSARDFGATEAFF; cdr3_nt: TGCAGTGCTAGAGATTTCGGGGCCACTGAAGCTTTCTTT
v_call: TRBV3-1; clone_size: many; j_call: TRBJ2-7; d_call: NA; cdr3_aa: CASSQDVAGWGGSYEQYF; cdr3_nt: TGTGCCAGCAGCCAAGATGTGGCTGGATGGGGTGGATCCTACGAGCAGTACTTC
v_call: TRBV9; clone_size: few; j_call: TRBJ2-7; d_call: TRBD1; cdr3_aa: CASSVAGTGSGEQYF; cdr3_nt: TGTGCCAGCAGCGTCGCCGGGACAGGGTCTGGCGAGCAGTACTTC
v_call: TRBV27; clone_size: few; j_call: TRBJ2-1; d_call: NA; cdr3_aa: CASSLRSGGNEQFF; cdr3_nt: TGTGCCAGCAGTTTAAGGAGTGGGGGCAATGAGCAGTTCTTC
v_call: TRBV20-1; clone_size: NA; j_call: TRBJ2-3; d_call: NA; cdr3_aa: CSAPNTLPLARQADTQYF; cdr3_nt: TGCAGTGCTCCCAATACACTCCCCCTGGCGCGTCAGGCAGATACGCAGTATTTT
v_call: TRBV10-3; clone_size: NA; j_call: TRBJ1-2; d_call: NA; cdr3_aa: CAISESVGGEANYGYTF; cdr3_nt: TGTGCCATCAGTGAGTCGGTAGGCGGGGAAGCTAACTATGGCTACACCTTC
v_call: TRBV5-1; clone_size: many; j_call: TRBJ2-3; d_call: TRBD2; cdr3_aa: CASSLFLAGAADTQYF; cdr3_nt: TGCGCCAGCAGCTTATTTCTTGCGGGAGCGGCAGATACGCAGTATTTT